The rows below give T cell receptor beta chains drawn from one sample of a study of T cells after yellow fever vaccination. TCRdb analysed the 5' RACE reads with MiXCR anew, one entry per CDR3 protein. The sample yields approximately 300,000 distinct CDR3 sequences, more than 8.5% seen once. Sequencing was performed on PBMCs, taken on the day of the first yellow fever vaccination. These receptors all come from a man aged 18 to 29 who received the YFV17D yellow fever vaccine. CDR3s include the opening cysteine and the closing phenylalanine or tryptophan. Each record gives: clone size, D gene, V gene, J gene, CDR3 DNA, CDR3 protein. A D gene is named only where the DNA matches it firmly. Size is omitted from some rows. Given values are once, few, many or a class for expanded clones.

.	TRBD2	TRBV4-1	TRBJ2-1	TGCGCCAGCAGCCAAGGAGGTCACGAGGGACTAGCCATCTACAATGAGCAGTTCTTC	CASSQGGHEGLAIYNEQFF
many	TRBD1	TRBV9	TRBJ1-2	TGTGCCAGCAGCGCATCACCGTCGACAGGGCAGGATACTAACTATGGCTACACCTTC	CASSASPSTGQDTNYGYTF
.	.	TRBV5-4	TRBJ1-2	TGTGCCAGCAGCTCCACCTACCGGGACTCCCGGGGCTACACCTTC	CASSSTYRDSRGYTF
few	.	TRBV24-1	TRBJ1-2	TGTGCCACCAGTGCCCCCCCAGGGATCGACTATGGCTACACCTTC	CATSAPPGIDYGYTF
few	TRBD2	TRBV2	TRBJ2-3	TGTGCCAGCAGTGTACTAGCGGGGGGGCCGCCGTCAACTGTTAGGACAGATACGCAGTATTTT	CASSVLAGGPPSTVRTDTQYF
few	TRBD2	TRBV4-2	TRBJ2-7	TGTGCCAGCAGCCACCCAGCGGGGGGGCGGTACGAGCAGTACTTC	CASSHPAGGRYEQYF
.	.	TRBV6-5	TRBJ1-2	TGTGCCAGCAGTTACAGCGGCGGAGGGTTTGCTAACTATGGCTACACCTTC	CASSYSGGGFANYGYTF
few	TRBD1	TRBV7-2	TRBJ1-2	TGTGCCAGCAGCTTAGGGCTGTACAGGGGAGGCGGCTACACCTTC	CASSLGLYRGGGYTF
many	.	TRBV5-1	TRBJ2-1	TGCGCCAGCAGCTTGGCAATCACAGGCAATGAGCAGTTCTTC	CASSLAITGNEQFF
.	.	TRBV15	TRBJ2-5	TGTGCCACCAGCAGAGATTACACCCAAGAGACCCAGTACTTC	CATSRDYTQETQYF
.	TRBD1	TRBV5-1	TRBJ1-2	TGCGCCAGCAGCTGGGGGACAGGGGCTCTTCAGGGCTACACCTTC	CASSWGTGALQGYTF
few	.	TRBV4-3	TRBJ1-2	TGCGCCAGCACCTTGGGGGGCCCCAGCACACCTAGTGGCTACACCTTC	CASTLGGPSTPSGYTF
many	.	TRBV5-1	TRBJ2-1	TGCGCCAGCAGCCGCCTGGGGCAGACCCCCAATGAGCAGTTCTTC	CASSRLGQTPNEQFF
many	TRBD1	TRBV6-5	TRBJ2-1	TGTGCCAGCATCCTAAGGGGGACAGACTCCTACAATGAGCAGTTCTTC	CASILRGTDSYNEQFF
many	.	TRBV7-2	TRBJ1-6	TGTGCCAGCAGCCTAGATTGGGGCAAAAGGGCACCCCTCCACTTT	CASSLDWGKRAPLHF
few	.	TRBV4-1	TRBJ2-2	TGCGCCACCCAGGTGTTCGCGAACACCGGGGAGCTGTTTTTT	CATQVFANTGELFF
.	.	TRBV4-1	TRBJ1-1	TGCGCCAGCAGCCAAACTGAGGTGAACACTGAAGCTTTCTTT	CASSQTEVNTEAFF
.	.	TRBV7-9	TRBJ2-5	TGTGCCAGCAGCTTAGCACCGGGAGTCGTGGAGACCCAGTACTTC	CASSLAPGVVETQYF
.	TRBD2	TRBV5-6	TRBJ2-5	TGTGCCAGCAGCTTGTTAGCGGGGGGAGGGACCCAGTACTTC	CASSLLAGGGTQYF
few	TRBD2	TRBV7-8	TRBJ2-3	TGTGCCAGCAGCGTATGGACTAGGGGTGATACGCAGTATTTT	CASSVWTRGDTQYF
few	TRBD1	TRBV5-5	TRBJ2-7	TGTGCCAGCAGCTTCCGGGACAGGGGCGAGCAGTACTTC	CASSFRDRGEQYF
many	.	TRBV5-5	TRBJ1-4	TGTGCCAGCAGCTTGGGCACAGCTAATGAAAAACTGTTTTTT	CASSLGTANEKLFF
few	.	TRBV6-1	TRBJ1-2	TGTGCCAGCAGTATGGGGGGTCAATATGGCTACACCTTC	CASSMGGQYGYTF
many	.	TRBV12-3/TRBV12-4	TRBJ2-3	TGTGCCAGCAGTTTTGGACAGCCTAGCACAGATACGCAGTATTTT	CASSFGQPSTDTQYF
few	.	TRBV3-1	TRBJ2-7	TGTGCCAGCAGCCAAGACAGGCTAGTCAACGAGCAGTACTTC	CASSQDRLVNEQYF
.	.	TRBV5-1	TRBJ1-1	TGCGCCAGCAGCAGAATGGGGGCGGACACGAACACTGAAGCTTTCTTT	CASSRMGADTNTEAFF
few	.	TRBV4-3	TRBJ1-2	TGCGCCAGCAGCCAAGTCTCGGCCGGAGCATATGGCTACACCTTC	CASSQVSAGAYGYTF
few	.	TRBV6-1	TRBJ1-1	TGTGCCAGCAGTCCCCTCCCCGGCGTGAACACTGAAGCTTTCTTT	CASSPLPGVNTEAFF
many	TRBD1	TRBV27	TRBJ2-5	TGTGCCAGCAGCCCAGGACAGGGGAACCAAGAGACCCAGTACTTC	CASSPGQGNQETQYF
few	TRBD2	TRBV28	TRBJ2-1	TGTGCCAGCAGTTCCGCCGGGACTAACCCCAATGAGCAGTTCTTC	CASSSAGTNPNEQFF
few	TRBD2	TRBV6-1	TRBJ2-3	TGTGCCAGCGCCTTAGCGGGTAGCACAGATACGCAGTATTTT	CASALAGSTDTQYF
.	.	TRBV7-3	TRBJ2-4	TGTGCCAGCAGCTTAATGCGGGACGCCATTCAGTACTTC	CASSLMRDAIQYF
few	.	TRBV14	TRBJ2-1	TGTGCCAGCAGCCAAGACAGTAGCTCCTACAATGAGCAGTTCTTC	CASSQDSSSYNEQFF
few	TRBD2	TRBV7-9	TRBJ2-1	TGTGCCAGCAGCTTAGGGGCGGGACTAGGGGTCAATGAGCAGTTCTTC	CASSLGAGLGVNEQFF
.	.	TRBV30	TRBJ2-2	TGTGCCTGGAGTGTGGTAGGGGGGCTCGGGGAGCTGTTTTTT	CAWSVVGGLGELFF
few	TRBD1	TRBV7-2	TRBJ1-2	TGTGCCAGCAGCTTAGGACAGGGTCGCTATGGCTACACCTTC	CASSLGQGRYGYTF
few	.	TRBV7-6	TRBJ2-1	TGTGCCAGCAGCTTAGTATGGCAGGGACTGAATGAGCAGTTCTTC	CASSLVWQGLNEQFF
few	.	TRBV10-2	TRBJ2-5	TGCGCCAGCAGCCCCGCGCTAGAGACCCAGTACTTC	CASSPALETQYF
many	.	TRBV12-3/TRBV12-4	TRBJ1-1	TGTGCCAGCAGGGCCCGAAAAGCTTTCTTT	CASRARKAFF
.	.	TRBV5-1	TRBJ1-4	TGCGCCAGCAGCTTGGGCACCTCAGGTCTTTTTTTGAATGAAAAACTGTTTTTT	CASSLGTSGLFLNEKLFF
.	.	TRBV12-3/TRBV12-4	TRBJ2-5	TGTGCCAGCAGTCCCAACAGGGCCCAAGAGACCCAGTACTTC	CASSPNRAQETQYF
many	.	TRBV6-2/TRBV6-3	TRBJ2-4	TGTGCCAGCAGTTACTCGAAATGGCTAACCAAAAACATTCAGTACTTC	CASSYSKWLTKNIQYF
.	.	TRBV20-1	TRBJ1-2	TGCAGTGCTAGAGAGGGAGGGTGGGACTATGGCTACACCTTC	CSAREGGWDYGYTF
.	TRBD2	TRBV20-1	TRBJ2-3	TGCAGTGCCAGGGGGACGCGGGGGGGTTTTAGGGGCACAGATACGCAGTATTTT	CSARGTRGGFRGTDTQYF
.	TRBD1	TRBV6-5	TRBJ2-4	TGTGCCAGCAGTTACTGGACAGGGGGCAGAAACATTCAGTACTTC	CASSYWTGGRNIQYF
few	.	TRBV3-1	TRBJ1-1	TGTGCCAGCAGCCAGCGAGACAAGAACACTGAAGCTTTCTTT	CASSQRDKNTEAFF
few	.	TRBV4-2	TRBJ1-4	TGTGCCAGCAGCCAAGAGCATTCGGGGAATGAAAAACTGTTTTTT	CASSQEHSGNEKLFF
many	TRBD1	TRBV7-2	TRBJ1-4	TGTGCCAGCAGCTCCCCCCAGGGGGCTTATGAAAAACTGTTTTTT	CASSSPQGAYEKLFF
few	.	TRBV4-1	TRBJ2-3	TGCGCCAGCAGGTTTGGTTTAGGGCCCGCAGATACGCAGTATTTT	CASRFGLGPADTQYF
.	.	TRBV6-5	TRBJ1-2	TGTGCCAGCAGTTCCGACTCGCCCACGAGGGGCTACACCTTC	CASSSDSPTRGYTF
.	.	TRBV29-1	TRBJ1-5	TGCAGCGTATCAGGGCGCAATCAGCCCCAGCATTTT	CSVSGRNQPQHF
few	TRBD2	TRBV5-1	TRBJ2-3	TGCGCCAGCAGCTTGGCCGCAGCTAGCGGGGGGGCGACAGATACGCAGTATTTT	CASSLAAASGGATDTQYF
.	.	TRBV6-1	TRBJ2-1	TGTGCCAGCAGAAGCCCAGGGGTCAATGAGCAGTTCTTC	CASRSPGVNEQFF
.	.	TRBV2	TRBJ2-2	TGTGCCAGCAGTGAAAGGGGGTCGAACACCGGGGAGCTGTTTTTT	CASSERGSNTGELFF